Each of the 8 T cell receptor beta chains below was sequenced from the same sample in a study of T cell changes during pregnancy in multiple sclerosis. Assay: immunoSEQ multiplex PCR; the TCRdb copy retains only in-frame clones and omits some. The repertoire has about 100,000 clones, about nine tenths of them found once; the top ten carry 1.9%. The sequencing used peripheral blood, collected after pregnancy. Source of these receptors: a female donor with multiple sclerosis, enrolled in a pregnancy study.

The chain links TRBV11-3 to TRBJ2-2, with D possibly TRBD2 on 6 matching bases. The CDR3 totals 16 residues. V lost 1 base and J 4 bases, leaving 13 bases between the germline ends. Germline V gene data show CDR1 as SGHNT and CDR2 as YENEEA. The CDR3 DNA reads as TGTGCCAGCAGCTTAGCTGGCGGGGAACCCACCGGGGAGCTGTTTTTT. This gives the protein CASSLAGGEPTGELFF.

The rearrangement uses TRBV2 and TRBJ1-1; D is perhaps TRBD1 (5 bases). V gave up 6 bases and J gave up 1 base, with 9 bases separating them. CDR1 is SNHLY and CDR2 is FYNNEI in the germline V gene. The CDR3 extends over 13 amino acids. The CDR3 nucleotides are TGTGCCAGCAGGTACAGGAGGAACACTGAAGCTTTCTTT. Its protein product is CASRYRRNTEAFF.

The chain recombines TRBV30 with TRBJ1-1; unclear D gene. This CDR3 contains 13 residues. CDR1 is GTSNPN, CDR2 SVGIG, per germline (reference sequence). V was clipped by 4 bases and J by 5 bases, with 14 bases between them. DNA of the CDR3: TGTGCCTGGATTCGGGGAGGAAGAACTGAAGCTTTCTTT. Its translation: CAWIRGGRTEAFF.

This sequence joins TRBV18 and TRBJ1-1, with TRBD1 identical over 9 bases. The J segment lost 0 bases and the V segment lost 2 bases, leaving 7 bases of the junction unmatched. CDR3 length equals 17 residues. Germline-derived CDR1 and CDR2 are KGHSH and LQKENI. The CDR3 is CASSPSGTGRVNTEAFF. The CDR3, as DNA: TGTGCCAGCTCACCAAGTGGGACAGGGCGGGTGAACACTGAAGCTTTCTTT.

CDR3 residues: CASSLGSTGGWETQYF. CDR3 in DNA: TGTGCCAGCAGTTTGGGGAGTACAGGGGGATGGGAGACCCAGTACTTC. The V call is TRBV27, the J call TRBJ2-5, with 8 nucleotides matching TRBD1. Per germline, CDR1 MNHEY and CDR2 SMNVEV (reference sequence). The ends lost 3 bases at V and 5 bases at J; junction bases unmatched: 11. This CDR3 region has 16 residues.

Note on this clone: The junction does not match germline at one end; this may be a read error. The chain joins TRBV7-9 to TRBJ1-5; TRBD1 agrees at 11 bases. Germline V gene data show CDR1 as SEHNR and CDR2 as FQNEAQ (reference sequence). The CDR3 runs to 13 residues. CDR3 in DNA: TGTGCCAGCAGCCTGGACAGGGGGCGACCGTTGGATTTT. The encoded protein is CASSLDRGRPLDF. Based on the CDR3 plus reference TRBV7-9 and TRBJ1-5, the full variable domain is DTGVSQNPRHKITKRGQNVTFRCDPISEHNRLYWYRQTLGQGPEFLTYFQNEAQLEKSRLLSDRFSAERPKGSFSTLEIQRTEQGDSAMYLCASSLDRGRPLDFGDGTRLSIL.

The rearrangement uses TRBV11-3 and TRBJ2-2; 9 nucleotides match TRBD2. V lost 5 bases, J lost 4 bases, and 2 bases stayed unmatched. The CDR3 is 14 residues long. CDR1 SGHNT and CDR2 YENEEA come from the germline V gene. CDR3 residues: CASSPTSGTGELFF. In DNA, the CDR3 is TGTGCCAGCAGCCCGACTAGCGGCACCGGGGAGCTGTTTTTT.

V usage is TRBV7-2 and J usage is TRBJ2-5, with 9 bases lining up with TRBD1. The ends lost 5 bases at V and 4 bases at J; junction bases unmatched: 2. Germline CDR1 reads SGHTA; CDR2 reads FQGNSA. This CDR3 region has 13 residues. The CDR3 sequence is CASSRQGVETQYF. CDR3 DNA sequence: TGTGCCAGCAGCAGACAGGGGGTAGAGACCCAGTACTTC.